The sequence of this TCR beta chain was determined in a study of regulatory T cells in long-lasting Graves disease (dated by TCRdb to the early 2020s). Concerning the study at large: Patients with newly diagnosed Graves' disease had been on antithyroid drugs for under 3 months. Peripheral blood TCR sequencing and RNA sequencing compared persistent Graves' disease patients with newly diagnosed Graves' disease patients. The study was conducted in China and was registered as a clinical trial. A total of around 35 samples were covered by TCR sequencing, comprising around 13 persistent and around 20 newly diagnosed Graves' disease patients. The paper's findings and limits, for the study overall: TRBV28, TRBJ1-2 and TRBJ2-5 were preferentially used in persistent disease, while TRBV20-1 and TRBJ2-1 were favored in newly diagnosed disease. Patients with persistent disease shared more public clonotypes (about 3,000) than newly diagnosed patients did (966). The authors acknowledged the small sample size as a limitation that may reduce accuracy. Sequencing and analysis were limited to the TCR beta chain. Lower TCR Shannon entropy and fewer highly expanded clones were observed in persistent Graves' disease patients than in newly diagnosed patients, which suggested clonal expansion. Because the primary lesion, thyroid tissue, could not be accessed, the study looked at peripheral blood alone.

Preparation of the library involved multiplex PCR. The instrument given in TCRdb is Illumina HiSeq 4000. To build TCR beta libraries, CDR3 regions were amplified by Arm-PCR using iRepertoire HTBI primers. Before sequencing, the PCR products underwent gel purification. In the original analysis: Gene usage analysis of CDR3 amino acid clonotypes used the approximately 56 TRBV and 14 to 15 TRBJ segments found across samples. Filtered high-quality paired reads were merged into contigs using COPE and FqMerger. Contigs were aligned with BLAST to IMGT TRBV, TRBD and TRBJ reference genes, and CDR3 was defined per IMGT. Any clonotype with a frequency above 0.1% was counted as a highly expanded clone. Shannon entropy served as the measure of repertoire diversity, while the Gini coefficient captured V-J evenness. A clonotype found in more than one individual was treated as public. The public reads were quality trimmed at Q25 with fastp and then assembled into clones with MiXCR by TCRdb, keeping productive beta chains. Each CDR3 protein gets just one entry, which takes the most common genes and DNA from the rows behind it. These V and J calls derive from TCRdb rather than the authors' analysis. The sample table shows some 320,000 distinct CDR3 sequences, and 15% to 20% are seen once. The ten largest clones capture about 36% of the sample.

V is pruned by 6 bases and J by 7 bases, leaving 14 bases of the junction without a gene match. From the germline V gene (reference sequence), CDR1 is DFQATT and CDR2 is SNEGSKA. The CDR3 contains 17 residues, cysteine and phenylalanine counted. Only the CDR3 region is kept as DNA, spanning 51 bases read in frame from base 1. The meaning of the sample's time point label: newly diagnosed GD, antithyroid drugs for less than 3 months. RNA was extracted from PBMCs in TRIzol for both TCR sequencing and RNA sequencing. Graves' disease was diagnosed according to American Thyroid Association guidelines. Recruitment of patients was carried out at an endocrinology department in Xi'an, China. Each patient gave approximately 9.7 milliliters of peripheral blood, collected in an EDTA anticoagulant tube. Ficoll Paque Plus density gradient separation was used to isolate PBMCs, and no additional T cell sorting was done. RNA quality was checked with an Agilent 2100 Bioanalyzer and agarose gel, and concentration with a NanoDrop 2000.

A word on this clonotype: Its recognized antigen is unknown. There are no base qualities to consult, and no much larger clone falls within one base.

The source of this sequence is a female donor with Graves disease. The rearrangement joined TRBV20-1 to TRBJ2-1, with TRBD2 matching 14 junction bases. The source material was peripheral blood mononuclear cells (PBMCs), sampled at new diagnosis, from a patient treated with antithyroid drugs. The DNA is TGCAGTGCCCACCCCCCGGGACTAGCGGGAGAAAGGAATGAGCAGTTCTTC. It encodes CSAHPPGLAGERNEQFF.